This is a list of T cell receptor beta chains from one sample in a study of blood T cell repertoires in COVID-19. Sequencing used immunoSEQ multiplex PCR; TCRdb keeps in-frame clones, though not all of them. The sample includes approximately 390,000 clones, approximately 87% of them seen just once. Sequencing was performed on peripheral blood. The receptors here all came from a woman aged 60 to 75 with COVID-19, enrolled during active disease. Each CDR3 is given with its conserved first and last residue. A D gene is named only where the DNA matches it firmly. Not every row has a clone size; where given, it reads once, few, many or a size class.

clone_size | d_call | j_call | v_call | cdr3_aa | cdr3_nt
NA | NA | TRBJ1-3 | TRBV19 | CASTANTGNTIYF | TGTGCCAGTACTGCTAATACTGGAAACACCATATATTTT
NA | TRBD1 | TRBJ2-7 | TRBV24-1 | CATSDSLGKQGVRYEQYF | TGTGCCACCAGTGACTCCCTCGGAAAGCAGGGGGTAAGATACGAGCAGTACTTC
NA | TRBD1 | TRBJ2-3 | TRBV10-3 | CATMKQGANTDTQYF | TGTGCCACTATGAAACAGGGGGCAAACACAGATACGCAGTATTTT
NA | TRBD1 | TRBJ1-5 | TRBV27 | CASRTRQGGNQPQHF | TGTGCCAGCAGAACAAGACAGGGGGGCAATCAGCCCCAGCATTTT
NA | NA | TRBJ1-1 | TRBV28 | CASSLEGEAFF | TGTGCCAGCAGTTTAGAGGGTGAAGCTTTCTTT
NA | NA | TRBJ1-5 | TRBV11-2 | CASSYRVGQPQHF | TGTGCCAGCAGCTACAGGGTCGGCCAGCCCCAGCATTTT
NA | NA | TRBJ1-2 | TRBV6-5 | CASRVFRESNYGYTF | TGTGCCAGCAGGGTCTTCCGGGAATCTAACTATGGCTACACCTTC
NA | NA | TRBJ1-1 | TRBV15 | CATSREIMNTEAFF | TGTGCCACCAGCAGAGAAATAATGAACACTGAAGCTTTCTTT
NA | NA | TRBJ1-3 | TRBV2 | CASSRRDLSGNTIYF | TGTGCCAGCTCCCGACGGGATCTCTCTGGAAACACCATATATTTT
NA | NA | TRBJ2-5 | TRBV12-3/TRBV12-4 | CASTISGETQYF | TGTGCCAGCACCATTTCGGGGGAGACCCAGTACTTC
NA | NA | TRBJ2-4 | TRBV19 | CASRTDWDIQYF | TGTGCCAGTAGGACAGATTGGGACATTCAGTACTTC
NA | NA | TRBJ1-2 | TRBV18 | CASSPPAGRSDGYTF | TGTGCCAGCTCACCGCCGGCAGGGAGGTCCGATGGCTACACCTTC
NA | NA | TRBJ1-3 | TRBV7-9 | CASSLVVRDTRNTIYF | TGTGCCAGCAGCTTAGTGGTACGGGACACAAGAAACACCATATATTTT
NA | NA | TRBJ2-1 | TRBV7-3 | CASSSSPGDEQFF | TGTGCCAGCAGCTCCTCACCCGGGGATGAGCAGTTCTTC
NA | TRBD2 | TRBJ2-5 | TRBV5-1 | CASSSGGGEETQYF | TGCGCCAGCAGTTCTGGCGGGGGGGAAGAGACCCAGTACTTC
NA | TRBD2 | TRBJ2-1 | TRBV3-1/TRBV3-2 | CASRLAGGLNEQFF | TGTGCCAGCAGGCTAGCGGGGGGTCTCAATGAGCAGTTCTTC
NA | NA | TRBJ2-4 | TRBV15 | CATSSGILKNIQYF | TGTGCCACCAGTTCCGGGATCCTAAAAAACATTCAGTACTTC
once | NA | TRBJ2-1 | TRBV5-1 | CASSSAGERYNEQFF | TGCGCCAGCAGCTCGGCTGGGGAGCGGTACAATGAGCAGTTCTTC
NA | NA | TRBJ1-1 | TRBV6-5 | CASRQGPNTEAFF | TGTGCCAGCCGCCAGGGCCCGAACACTGAAGCTTTCTTT
NA | NA | TRBJ1-2 | TRBV28 | CASSLIEAGHSYTF | TGTGCCAGCAGTTTAATAGAGGCAGGGCATAGCTACACCTTC
NA | NA | TRBJ1-3 | TRBV9 | CASSVGALSSGNTIYF | TGTGCCAGCAGCGTAGGGGCACTCTCATCTGGAAACACCATATATTTT
once | TRBD2 | TRBJ2-2 | TRBV19 | CASSILRTSRAGELFF | TGTGCCAGTAGTATACTGAGGACTAGTAGGGCCGGGGAGCTGTTTTTT